This T cell receptor beta chain is from a study of T cells after yellow fever vaccination. Study-level findings and limits: Most clones from primary vaccination were detected again post-booster (just over 95% CD4, 70% to 90% CD8). It was a small share of clonotypes that appeared in both CD4 and CD8 compartments. FACS-sorted repertoires might harbor abundant contaminating clonotypes from the bulk population.

A 5'RACE template-switching step, the method used to make TCR cDNA, added a universal primer site and UMIs. TCRdb independently ran MiXCR on the 5' RACE reads; one entry per CDR3 protein. There are 300,000 to 350,000 distinct CDR3 sequences in the sample; about 10% occur only once, and about 3.5% lies in the top ten. As regards this clonotype: Its antigen is not known.

Germline CDR1 and CDR2: SGHTA and FQGTGA. The CDR3 covers 13 residues. Trimming stripped 0 bases from V and 5 bases from J, with 7 bases between. This chain connects TRBV7-3 to TRBJ2-5; D is undetermined. The sequence was collected from a man younger than 35 who received the YFV17D yellow fever vaccine. Source: CD4+ T cells sorted from PBMCs, taken 45 days after the yellow fever booster vaccination. CDR3 in DNA: TGTGCCAGCAGCTTAACCCTCAAGGAGACCCAGTACTTC. Encoded protein: CASSLTLKETQYF.